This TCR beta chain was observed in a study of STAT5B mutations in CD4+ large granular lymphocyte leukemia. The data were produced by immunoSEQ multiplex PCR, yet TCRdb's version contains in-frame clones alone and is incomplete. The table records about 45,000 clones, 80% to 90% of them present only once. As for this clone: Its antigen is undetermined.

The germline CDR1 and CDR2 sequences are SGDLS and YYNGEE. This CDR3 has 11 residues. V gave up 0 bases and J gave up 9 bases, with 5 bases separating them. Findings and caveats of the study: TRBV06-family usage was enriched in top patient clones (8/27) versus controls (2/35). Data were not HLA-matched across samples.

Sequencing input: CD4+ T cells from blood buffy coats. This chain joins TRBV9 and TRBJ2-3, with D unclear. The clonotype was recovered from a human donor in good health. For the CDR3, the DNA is TGTGCCAGCAGCGTAGGGACCACGCAGTATTTT. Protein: CASSVGTTQYF.